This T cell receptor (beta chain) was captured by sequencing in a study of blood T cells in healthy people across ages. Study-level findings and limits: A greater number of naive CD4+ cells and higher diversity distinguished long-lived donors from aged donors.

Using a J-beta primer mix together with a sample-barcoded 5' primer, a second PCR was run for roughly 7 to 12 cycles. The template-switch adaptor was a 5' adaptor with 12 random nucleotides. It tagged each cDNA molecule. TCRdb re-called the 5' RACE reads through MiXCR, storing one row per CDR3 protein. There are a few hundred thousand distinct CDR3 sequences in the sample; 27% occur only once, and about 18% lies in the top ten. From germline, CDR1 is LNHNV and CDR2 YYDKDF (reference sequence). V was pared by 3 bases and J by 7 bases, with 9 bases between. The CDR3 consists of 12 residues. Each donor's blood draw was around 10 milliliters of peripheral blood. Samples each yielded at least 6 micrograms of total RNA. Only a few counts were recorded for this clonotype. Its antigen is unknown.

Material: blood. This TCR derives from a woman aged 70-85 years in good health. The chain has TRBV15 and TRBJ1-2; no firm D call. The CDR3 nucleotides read TGTGCCACCAGCAGCCAGAGGTTTGGCTACACCTTC. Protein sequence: CATSSQRFGYTF.